This passage covers 28 T cell receptor beta chains from one sample sequenced in a study of blood T cell repertoires in COVID-19. Repertoires were generated with immunoSEQ multiplex PCR, while TCRdb's copy carries only in-frame clones and drops some. This table holds about 190,000 clones, about 83% found once. The sample taken for sequencing was peripheral blood. The receptors shown here come from a man aged 45-65 years with active or convalescent COVID-19.

The chain joins TRBV7-9 to TRBJ2-1; 8 bases are a match to TRBD2. Looked up from germline, CDR1 is SEHNR and CDR2 is FQNEAQ (reference sequence). The V segment lost 4 bases and the J segment 7 bases; nucleotides outside the gene matches: 6. The CDR3 contains 14 residues. CDR3 loop: CASSSAGTSNEQFF. In DNA, the CDR3 is TGTGCCAGCAGCTCTGCCGGGACTAGTAATGAGCAGTTCTTC.

This chain joins TRBV18 and TRBJ2-3, with D maybe TRBD1 (6 bases). The CDR3 is 15 residues long. Germline CDR1 is KGHSH and CDR2 is LQKENI. Trimming took off 1 base at V and 5 bases at J, with 13 bases between the two ends. CDR3 loop: CASSPQSRQEDTQYF. CDR3 nucleotide sequence: TGTGCCAGCTCACCACAGTCGAGACAGGAAGATACGCAGTATTTT.

The rearrangement links TRBV7-3 to TRBJ2-1; 7 positions match TRBD1. Trimming took 5 bases from V and 7 from J; bases not matched to a gene: 5. Germline V gene lookup returns CDR1 SGHTA and CDR2 FQGTGA. This CDR3 region has 13 residues. For the CDR3, the DNA is TGTGCCAGCAGCGTACAGGGGATGAATGAGCAGTTCTTC. Its protein product is CASSVQGMNEQFF.

The V gene is TRBV2, the J gene TRBJ2-3, with D tentatively TRBD1 (5 bases). Between the trimmed V and J ends, which lost 4 bases and 2 bases, there was a span of 13 bases. The germline V gene encodes CDR1 SNHLY and CDR2 FYNNEI. This CDR3 has 15 amino acids. The CDR3 loop is CASSVVRASTDTQYF. In DNA form, the CDR3 reads TGTGCCAGCAGTGTTGTCAGGGCCTCCACAGATACGCAGTATTTT.

The chain carries TRBV5-1 and TRBJ1-6; D gene ambiguous. Germline loops: CDR1 SGHRS, CDR2 YFSETQ. The CDR3 length is 15 residues. Trimming stripped 0 bases from V and 4 bases from J, with 8 bases between. The CDR3 is CASSLGRGYNSPLHF. The CDR3, as DNA: TGCGCCAGCAGCTTGGGCCGGGGATATAATTCACCCCTCCACTTT.

This clone occurred a few times. This sequence joins TRBV11-2 and TRBJ2-2; D unresolved. CDR3 length: 10 amino acids. In germline, CDR1 is SGHAT, CDR2 FQNNGV. Trimming pared 8 bases from V and 7 bases from J, leaving 5 bases between. CDR3 in amino acids: CASPVGELFF. The CDR3 nucleotides read TGTGCCAGCCCCGTCGGGGAGCTGTTTTTT.

V usage is TRBV6-6 and J usage is TRBJ2-1; 7 bases agree with TRBD2. The CDR3 consists of 15 residues. Germline V gene lookup returns CDR1 MNHNY and CDR2 SVGAGI (reference sequence). The trim removed 5 bases at V and 6 bases at J, leaving 10 bases unmatched. DNA of the CDR3: TGTGCCAGCAGTCCCACTCGGACTAGTTTCAATGAGCAGTTCTTC. It codes for CASSPTRTSFNEQFF.

This clone has just a few counts. This chain joins TRBV30 and TRBJ1-1; 8 bases line up with TRBD1. Germline V gene sequence: CDR1 GTSNPN, CDR2 SVGIG (reference sequence). The CDR3 covers 13 residues. V trimming: 2 bases; J trimming: 3 bases; junction bases outside the gene matches: 2. This CDR3 reads CAWSTGGYTEAFF. The DNA for the CDR3 is TGTGCCTGGAGTACAGGGGGTTACACTGAAGCTTTCTTT.

The chain is built from TRBV5-4 and TRBJ2-1; weak D call: TRBD2 (5 bases). Trimming took off 7 bases at V and 0 bases at J, with 14 bases between the two ends. CDR1 and CDR2 from the germline V gene are SGHNT and YYREEE (reference sequence). The CDR3 runs 15 residues. CDR3 sequence (DNA): TGTGCCAGCCTAGATAAGCGGAGCTCCTACAATGAGCAGTTCTTC. It is translated as CASLDKRSSYNEQFF. The full variable domain, rest sourced from reference TRBV5-4 and TRBJ2-1, is ETGVTQSPTHLIKTRGQQVTLRCSSQSGHNTVSWYQQALGQGPQFIFQYYREEENGRGNFPPRFSGLQFPNYSSELNVNALELDDSALYLCASLDKRSSYNEQFFGPGTRLTVL.

This rearrangement joins TRBV7-9 to TRBJ1-5, with D perhaps TRBD1 (6 bases). Trimming removed 1 base at V and 11 bases at J, with 9 bases between. Germline V gene data show CDR1 as SEHNR and CDR2 as FQNEAQ (reference sequence). The CDR3 has 12 amino acids. CDR3: CASSLEDRSQHF. DNA of the CDR3: TGTGCCAGCAGCTTAGAAGACAGGTCCCAGCATTTT.

This clone was seen a handful of times. The chain recombines TRBV9 with TRBJ1-1; maybe TRBD1 (6 bases). From germline, CDR1 is SGDLS and CDR2 YYNGEE. Trimming took 0 bases from V and 2 from J, leaving 11 bases between them. The CDR3 runs 15 residues. CDR3 sequence: CASSVGTAQNTEAFF. The CDR3 nucleotides are TGTGCCAGCAGCGTAGGGACAGCCCAAAACACTGAAGCTTTCTTT.

This chain connects TRBV30 to TRBJ1-4; D call uncertain. V dropped 4 bases and J dropped 2 bases, with 8 bases sitting between them. CDR3 length: 13 amino acids. Germline CDR1 GTSNPN, CDR2 SVGIG (reference sequence). The CDR3 loop is CAWKRFTNEKLFF. The CDR3, as DNA: TGTGCCTGGAAGCGGTTCACTAATGAAAAACTGTTTTTT.

The chain joins TRBV19 to TRBJ2-1; D possibly corresponds to TRBD2 (6 bases). Germline loops: CDR1 LNHDA, CDR2 SQIVND (reference sequence). Trimming removed 10 bases from V and 4 bases from J, with 17 bases in between. The CDR3 totals 14 residues. The CDR3 DNA follows: TGTGCCACCTCACCAGGGACTCCTTACAATGAGCAGTTCTTC. Its translation is CATSPGTPYNEQFF.

The gene calls are TRBV28 and TRBJ1-1, with 11 bases matching TRBD1. V lost 5 bases to trimming and J lost 4 bases; unmatched junction nucleotides: 6. CDR3 length equals 15 residues. Germline loops: CDR1 MDHEN, CDR2 SYDVKM. The CDR3 spells CASSPLGTGGTEAFF. For the CDR3, the DNA is TGTGCCAGCAGTCCGCTAGGGACAGGGGGCACTGAAGCTTTCTTT.

A word on this clone: Additional DNA sequences in this sample encode the identical CDR3. The chain employs TRBV18 and TRBJ2-1; 10 nucleotides match TRBD1. The CDR3 contains 13 residues. The junction had 0 bases not matched to a gene; V was cut back by 3 bases and J by 7 bases. Germline V gene data show CDR1 as KGHSH and CDR2 as LQKENI. CDR3 sequence (DNA): TGTGCCAGCTCACCGGGACAGGGGAATGAGCAGTTCTTC. It codes for CASSPGQGNEQFF.

The chain couples TRBV6-5 to TRBJ1-2; weak D call: TRBD1 (6 bases). There are 13 residues in the CDR3. Germline CDR1 is MNHEY and CDR2 is SVGAGI. Trimming stripped 6 bases from V and 4 bases from J, with 12 bases between. CDR3 sequence (DNA): TGTGCCAGCAGGGCAGGGGCTCCCTATGGCTACACCTTC. It encodes CASRAGAPYGYTF.

This chain connects TRBV9 to TRBJ2-7; D perhaps matches TRBD2 (6 bases). Germline V gene data show CDR1 as SGDLS and CDR2 as YYNGEE. This CDR3 spans 13 amino acids. Deletions cut 4 bases from V and 7 bases from J, with 15 bases between. The CDR3 loop is CASSPTGVREQYF. The CDR3, as DNA: TGTGCCAGCAGCCCGACGGGGGTCCGGGAGCAGTACTTC. The full variable domain, rest sourced from reference TRBV9 and TRBJ2-7, is DSGVTQTPKHLITATGQRVTLRCSPRSGDLSVYWYQQSLDQGLQFLIQYYNGEERAKGNILERFSAQQFPDLHSELNLSSLELGDSALYFCASSPTGVREQYFGPGTRLTVT.

The chain is built from TRBV5-6 and TRBJ1-2, with TRBD1 matching 9 bases. CDR1 and CDR2 (germline): SGHDT, YYEEEE. The CDR3 length is 14 residues. J gave up 5 bases and V 2 bases, and 4 bases lay outside the gene matches. DNA of the CDR3: TGTGCCAGCAGCTTCCGGGACAGGGATTATGGCTACACCTTC. Translation: CASSFRDRDYGYTF.

The count of this clone is one. The rearrangement uses TRBV5-1 and TRBJ1-1; D call uncertain. Trimming pared 4 bases from V and 1 base from J, leaving 17 bases between. Germline CDR1 is SGHRS and CDR2 is YFSETQ. CDR3 length equals 16 residues. The CDR3 coding sequence is TGCGCCAGCAGCACCTTTGGGCCGAGCGGGAACACTGAAGCTTTCTTT. This gives the protein CASSTFGPSGNTEAFF.

This clone was seen just once. The rearrangement uses TRBV28 and TRBJ2-4; D may be TRBD2 (6 bases). Trimming left V 4 bases short and J 0 bases short, with 10 bases between. Germline V gives CDR1 MDHEN, CDR2 SYDVKM. This CDR3 has 15 amino acids. The CDR3 reads CASSSRGLAKNIQYF. CDR3 nucleotide sequence: TGTGCCAGCAGTTCCCGGGGACTAGCCAAAAACATTCAGTACTTC.

V usage is TRBV7-8 and J usage is TRBJ2-7, with D possibly being TRBD1 (7 bases). V lost 5 bases and J 4 bases, leaving 21 bases between the germline ends. The CDR3 contains 16 residues. Germline assignment: CDR1 SGHVS and CDR2 FQNEAQ. CDR3 in amino acids: CASSPYRVPGGYEQYF. The DNA of the CDR3 is TGTGCCAGCAGCCCGTACAGGGTCCCAGGGGGGTACGAGCAGTACTTC.

The rearrangement links TRBV10-3 to TRBJ1-4, with a possible D match to TRBD1 (6 bases). The length of the CDR3 is 15 residues. Germline V lookup: CDR1 ENHRY, CDR2 SYGVKD. The ends were cut back, 3 bases at V and 6 bases at J, with 14 bases in the middle. CDR3 coding DNA: TGTGCCATCAGTGAAACAACAGGGTCCCATGAAAAACTGTTTTTT. Residues: CAISETTGSHEKLFF.

The V and J genes are TRBV12-3 or TRBV12-4 and TRBJ1-2, with D possibly being TRBD1 (6 bases). This CDR3 has 11 amino acids. Trimming removed 8 bases at V and 8 bases at J, with 12 bases between. The CDR3 loop reads CASGEGGGYTF. In nucleotides, the CDR3 is TGTGCCAGCGGGGAGGGGGGCGGCTACACCTTC.

This chain uses TRBV7-3 with TRBJ2-1, with 7 bases that match TRBD2. The J segment lost 8 bases and the V segment lost 5 bases, leaving 9 bases of the junction unmatched. The CDR3 has 14 residues. Germline assignment: CDR1 SGHTA and CDR2 FQGTGA. CDR3 region: CASSPGTKAHEQFF. The CDR3 DNA is TGTGCCAGCAGCCCCGGGACTAAGGCCCATGAGCAGTTCTTC. The whole variable domain, filled in from reference TRBV7-3 and TRBJ2-1, reads GAGVSQTPSNKVTEKGKYVELRCDPISGHTALYWYRQSLGQGPEFLIYFQGTGAADDSGLPNDRFFAVRPEGSVSTLKIQRTERGDSAVYLCASSPGTKAHEQFFGPGTRLTVL.

This chain uses TRBV12-3 or TRBV12-4 with TRBJ1-1, with D maybe TRBD1 (5 bases). V lost 8 bases and J 9 bases, leaving 13 bases between the germline ends. CDR3 length equals 11 residues. The CDR3: CASGRGEQAFF. CDR3 DNA: TGTGCCAGCGGGCGGGGGGAACAAGCTTTCTTT.

The J gene is TRBJ1-1, the V gene TRBV29-1, with a tentative D call TRBD1 (6 bases). Trimming removed 3 bases at V and 2 bases at J, with 10 bases between. This CDR3 has 13 residues. Germline V gives CDR1 SQVTM, CDR2 ANQGSEA. The CDR3 spells CSVDTGGNTEAFF. DNA of the CDR3: TGCAGCGTTGATACGGGGGGCAACACTGAAGCTTTCTTT.

The J gene is TRBJ2-7, the V gene TRBV6-5; 9 bases line up with TRBD2. The CDR3 runs to 14 residues. Germline loops: CDR1 MNHEY, CDR2 SVGAGI. Trimming cost V 3 bases and J 5 bases; bases outside gene matches: 5. The CDR3 bases are TGTGCCAGCAGTTATGTACTAGCGGGCAACGAGCAGTACTTC. Residues: CASSYVLAGNEQYF.

This chain connects TRBV9 to TRBJ2-1; TRBD2 agrees at 15 bases. V dropped 2 bases and J dropped 9; count of bases not matched to a gene: 18. CDR3 size: 20 residues. Germline values: CDR1 SGDLS, CDR2 YYNGEE. CDR3 DNA: TGTGCCAGCAGCGTCCAGACCCGGACTAGCGGGAGGGCCGGAGGCGGTGAGCAGTTCTTC. This sequence encodes CASSVQTRTSGRAGGGEQFF.